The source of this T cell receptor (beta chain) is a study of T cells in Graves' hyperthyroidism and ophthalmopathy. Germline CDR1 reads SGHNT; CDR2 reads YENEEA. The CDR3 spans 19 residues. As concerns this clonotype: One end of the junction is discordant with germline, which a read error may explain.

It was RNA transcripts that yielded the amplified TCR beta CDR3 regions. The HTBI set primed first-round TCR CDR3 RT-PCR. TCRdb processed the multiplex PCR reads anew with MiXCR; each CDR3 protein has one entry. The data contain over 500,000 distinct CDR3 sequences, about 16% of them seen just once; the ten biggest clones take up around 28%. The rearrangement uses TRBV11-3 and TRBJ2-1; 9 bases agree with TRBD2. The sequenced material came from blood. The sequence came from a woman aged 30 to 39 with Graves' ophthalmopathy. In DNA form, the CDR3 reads TGTGCCAGCAGTTTAGAAGCGGGAGGCCTTATAAGCTCCTACAATGAGCAGTTCTTC. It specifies CASSLEAGGLISSYNEQFF.